The source of this T cell receptor beta chain is a study of T cells in Graves' hyperthyroidism and ophthalmopathy. About the research overall: At the time of initial diagnosis and before any treatment, peripheral blood was collected.

Study-wide results and caveats: Ophthalmopathy and stable hyperthyroidism were told apart by a 13 V-J model.

This clonotype occurred many times. Its antigen remains unidentified. Trimming left V 0 bases short and J 10 bases short, with 12 bases between. Germline lookup yields CDR1 SGHAT and CDR2 FQNNGV. The CDR3 loop spans 13 amino acids. Authors of the study amplified TCR beta CDR3 regions from RNA transcripts. HTBI primers were employed in a first-round RT-PCR of the TCR CDR3. TCRdb reanalysed the multiplex PCR reads using MiXCR and keeps one entry per CDR3 protein. Of about 530,000 distinct CDR3 sequences in the sample, roughly 18% were seen once. This receptor was taken from a woman aged 18-29 years with Graves' ophthalmopathy. V and J are TRBV11-2 and TRBJ1-1, with D possibly matching TRBD1 (6 bases). Input material: blood. CDR3: CASSLDVGAVAFF. The CDR3 bases are TGTGCCAGCAGCTTAGATGTGGGGGCGGTAGCTTTCTTT.